These 19 T cell receptor beta chains were all obtained from the same sample, sequenced in a study of cytomegalovirus exposure and HLA in healthy donors. PCR employed 60 Vbeta and 13 Jbeta primers. Generated by immunoSEQ multiplex PCR, the TCRdb table keeps only in-frame clones and is missing some. The listing contains about 200,000 clones. Sequenced input: PBMCs. These receptors originate from a boy younger than 18 in good health and CMV-seronegative.

The gene calls are TRBV11-2 and TRBJ2-7; D remains ambiguous. V lost 2 bases, J lost 4 bases, and 6 bases lay in between. Germline values: CDR1 SGHAT, CDR2 FQNNGV. The CDR3 is 12 residues long. The CDR3 is CASSLTGYEQYF. CDR3 DNA sequence: TGTGCCAGCAGCTTAACTGGTTACGAGCAGTACTTC. Complete variable domain (other parts from reference TRBV11-2 and TRBJ2-7): EAGVAQSPRYKIIEKRQSVAFWCNPISGHATLYWYQQILGQGPKLLIQFQNNGVVDDSQLPKDRFSAERLKGVDSTLKIQPAKLEDSAVYLCASSLTGYEQYFGPGTRLTVT.

Regarding this clone: The junction shows a germline mismatch at one end, possibly a read error. This chain links TRBV10-3 with TRBJ1-1, with D uncertain. The V gene's germline CDR1 is ENHRY and CDR2 SYGVKD. The CDR3 has 15 residues. CDR3 region: CAISESQITEDEASF. The CDR3 coding sequence is TGTGCCATCAGTGAGTCCCAGATAACAGAAGATGAAGCTTCCTTT.

This chain links TRBV27 with TRBJ2-7; 9 bases agree with TRBD1. V lost 5 bases to trimming and J lost 2 bases; unmatched junction nucleotides: 4. From germline, CDR1 is MNHEY and CDR2 SMNVEV (reference sequence). The CDR3 loop spans 14 amino acids. The CDR3 bases are TGTGCCAGCAGTGCCGGGACAGGGACCTACGAGCAGTACTTC. This codes for CASSAGTGTYEQYF.

The rearrangement uses TRBV9 and TRBJ1-2; the match to TRBD1 covers 7 bases. Per germline, CDR1 SGDLS and CDR2 YYNGEE. The V segment lost 3 bases and the J segment 4 bases; nucleotides outside the gene matches: 6. The CDR3 spans 14 residues. CDR3 sequence reads: CASSEDRAFYGYTF. The CDR3 region has the DNA TGTGCCAGCAGCGAAGACAGGGCCTTCTATGGCTACACCTTC.

The chain links TRBV28 to TRBJ1-4; 9 bases fit TRBD1. Germline CDR1 is MDHEN and CDR2 is SYDVKM. V shed 5 bases and J 3 bases; nucleotides not matched to a gene: 10. The CDR3 runs to 17 residues. The CDR3 DNA follows: TGTGCCAGCAGTCCCGGGACAGGGTTATTTGCTAATGAAAAACTGTTTTTT. Translation: CASSPGTGLFANEKLFF.

The chain is built from TRBV11-2 and TRBJ1-1; weak D call: TRBD1 (6 bases). CDR3 size: 14 residues. The germline V gene encodes CDR1 SGHAT and CDR2 FQNNGV. V lost 1 base and J 7 bases, leaving 13 bases between the germline ends. CDR3 loop: CASSLVRTVGEAFF. The CDR3 nucleotides read TGTGCCAGCAGCTTAGTGAGGACAGTGGGTGAAGCTTTCTTT.

The chain carries TRBV2 and TRBJ2-7, with 9 bases matching TRBD1. The germline CDR1 and CDR2 sequences are SNHLY and FYNNEI. This CDR3 has 14 residues. V lost 11 bases, J lost 5 bases, and 13 bases stayed unmatched. DNA for the CDR3: TGTGCCTGCCGGAGTCTACAGGGGGCACACGAGCAGTACTTC. Protein: CACRSLQGAHEQYF. The entire variable domain, with the rest obtained from reference TRBV2 and TRBJ2-7, is as follows: EPEVTQTPSHQVTQMGQEVILRCVPISNHLYFYWYRQILGQKVEFLVSFYNNEISEKSEIFDDQFSVERPDGSNFTLKIRSTKLEDSAMYFCACRSLQGAHEQYFGPGTRLTVT.

The chain carries TRBV14 and TRBJ1-6, with 9 bases lining up with TRBD1. Trimming took 3 bases from V and 7 from J; bases not matched to a gene: 10. The CDR3 covers 17 residues. Germline V gene data show CDR1 as SGHDN and CDR2 as FVKESK. CDR3 nucleotide sequence: TGTGCCAGCAGCCAGATATTTGGACAGGGGAAAAATTCACCCCTCCACTTT. Protein product: CASSQIFGQGKNSPLHF.

The J gene is TRBJ2-1, the V gene TRBV5-8, with a possible D match to TRBD2 (6 bases). The V and J ends lost 4 bases and 4 bases respectively, with 18 bases between them. Germline loops: CDR1 SGHTS, CDR2 YDEGEE. This CDR3 has 16 residues. In DNA form, the CDR3 reads TGTGCCAGCAGCGGGGGGACTGAAGGAATATACAATGAGCAGTTCTTC. Translated, it gives CASSGGTEGIYNEQFF.

The V gene is TRBV5-1, the J gene TRBJ1-1; 7 nucleotides align to TRBD1. The CDR3 contains 18 residues. J gave up 0 bases and V 4 bases, and 15 bases lay outside the gene matches. The germline V gene encodes CDR1 SGHRS and CDR2 YFSETQ. The CDR3, as DNA: TGCGCCAGCAGCACACCGCCCGGGCAGGGGGACCTGAACACTGAAGCTTTCTTT. It is translated as CASSTPPGQGDLNTEAFF.

This rearrangement joins TRBV6-1 to TRBJ2-2; D perhaps matches TRBD1 (6 bases). From germline, CDR1 is MNHNS and CDR2 SASEGT. Trimming left V 6 bases short and J 5 bases short, with 16 bases between. CDR3 length: 15 residues. The CDR3 nucleotides read TGTGCCAGCAGGGTTGGGGCAGGGGAGACCGGGGAGCTGTTTTTT. Protein sequence: CASRVGAGETGELFF.

The rearrangement uses TRBV2 and TRBJ2-5, with D perhaps TRBD1 (5 bases). Germline V gene data show CDR1 as SNHLY and CDR2 as FYNNEI. Trimming removed 8 bases at V and 9 bases at J, with 10 bases between. There are 10 residues in the CDR3. CDR3 DNA: TGTGCCAGCGGACGACAGTCCCAGTACTTC. Its translation: CASGRQSQYF.

The chain joins TRBV2 to TRBJ2-3; D is undetermined. Trimming removed 8 bases at V and 6 bases at J, with 15 bases between. CDR1 SNHLY and CDR2 FYNNEI come from the germline V gene. The CDR3 spans 13 residues. The CDR3, as DNA: TGTGCCAGCGTTCTTTTACCCGCGGATACGCAGTATTTT. Amino acids: CASVLLPADTQYF.

The genes are TRBV4-1 and TRBJ2-1; TRBD1 is a possible D gene (7 bases). Germline CDR1 reads MGHRA; CDR2 reads YSYEKL. This CDR3 region has 16 residues. V was cut by 1 base and J by 10 bases, with 20 bases left in between. The CDR3 is CASSQVGRGDLWEQFF. CDR3 sequence (DNA): TGCGCCAGCAGCCAAGTGGGCAGGGGGGACTTGTGGGAGCAGTTCTTC.

The chain employs TRBV4-1 and TRBJ1-2; possible D gene TRBD1, 6 bases. The CDR3 extends over 16 amino acids. V gave up 2 bases and J gave up 0 bases, with 13 bases separating them. Germline assignment: CDR1 MGHRA and CDR2 YSYEKL. The CDR3: CASSQPTGKTNYGYTF. CDR3 nucleotides: TGCGCCAGCAGCCAACCTACAGGGAAGACTAACTATGGCTACACCTTC.

V usage is TRBV28 and J usage is TRBJ1-2; D ambiguous. Trimming removed 5 bases at V and 5 bases at J, with 6 bases between. The CDR3 sequence is 11 residues long. Germline V gene lookup returns CDR1 MDHEN and CDR2 SYDVKM. CDR3 in DNA: TGTGCCAGCAGTGGACTTTATGGCTACACCTTC. Its translation is CASSGLYGYTF.

The CDR3 sequence: CASSFRAGDTGELFF. CDR3 sequence (DNA): TGTGCCAGCAGCTTTCGAGCGGGGGACACCGGGGAGCTGTTTTTT. The chain is built from TRBV9 and TRBJ2-2; 8 bases map to TRBD2. This CDR3 region has 15 residues. V shed 4 bases and J 3 bases; nucleotides not matched to a gene: 5. Germline V gene data show CDR1 as SGDLS and CDR2 as YYNGEE.

The chain carries TRBV4-3 and TRBJ2-7; 7 nucleotides match TRBD1. V shed 3 bases and J 3 bases; nucleotides not matched to a gene: 5. Germline V gives CDR1 LGHNA, CDR2 YSLEER. The CDR3 spans 14 residues. The CDR3 reads CASSHLQGDYEQYF. The CDR3 DNA follows: TGCGCCAGCAGCCATCTGCAGGGGGACTACGAGCAGTACTTC.

The chain has TRBV9 and TRBJ2-1, with TRBD2 matching over 10 bases. Germline CDR1 reads SGDLS; CDR2 reads YYNGEE. The CDR3 has 16 amino acids. The ends lost 0 bases at V and 0 bases at J; junction bases unmatched: 0. The CDR3 nucleotides read TGTGCCAGCAGCGTAGGACTAGCGGGCTCCTACAATGAGCAGTTCTTC. The encoded protein is CASSVGLAGSYNEQFF.